Below, 32 T cell receptor beta chains from the same sample are listed, as sequenced in a study of blood T cell repertoires in COVID-19. The table came from immunoSEQ multiplex PCR; TCRdb's copy has only in-frame clones and leaves some out. The table has fewer than 150,000 clones, approximately 85% seen once. The material sequenced was peripheral blood. The receptors derive from a woman at least 80 years old with acute or convalescent COVID-19.

The chain combines TRBV10-3 with TRBJ1-2; TRBD1 might be the D (6 bases). CDR1 is ENHRY, CDR2 SYGVKD, per germline. The ends were cut back, 5 bases at V and 4 bases at J, with 20 bases in the middle. The CDR3 consists of 16 residues. DNA for the CDR3: TGTGCCATCAGTAGCCCTACAGGGATCATCGGCTATGGCTACACCTTC. Encoded protein: CAISSPTGIIGYGYTF.

This chain uses TRBV27 with TRBJ1-1; a possible D gene is TRBD1 (6 bases). The CDR3 is made up of 13 amino acids. Germline values: CDR1 MNHEY, CDR2 SMNVEV (reference sequence). Trimming removed 3 bases from V and 5 bases from J, with 10 bases in between. The CDR3 region has the DNA TGTGCCAGCAGTTTTAAGGGGGTAACTGAAGCTTTCTTT. Translation gives CASSFKGVTEAFF.

Written as DNA, the CDR3 is TGTGCCAGCAACGAGGCTCAAAACACTGAAGCTTTCTTT. This encodes CASNEAQNTEAFF. The genes are TRBV28 and TRBJ1-1; no reliable D call. The germline V and J ends were trimmed by 7 bases and 2 bases, with 11 bases remaining between them. The CDR3 contains 13 residues. CDR1 is MDHEN and CDR2 is SYDVKM in the germline V gene.

The chain combines TRBV3-1 (or the pseudogene TRBV3-2) with TRBJ2-5; TRBD2 aligns across 12 bases. Per the germline V gene, CDR1 is LGHDT and CDR2 is YNNKEL (reference sequence). V trimming: 4 bases; J trimming: 5 bases; junction bases outside the gene matches: 8. CDR3 length: 16 residues. The CDR3 protein is CASSRPLAGGRETQYF. DNA of the CDR3: TGTGCCAGCAGCCGCCCCCTAGCGGGGGGGCGGGAGACCCAGTACTTC.

The V call is TRBV21-1, the J call TRBJ2-1; TRBD2, the table's D call, lacks a check against the DNA. TRBV21-1 has pseudogene status. This CDR3 has 19 residues. The CDR3 DNA is TGTGCCAGCAGCATGCGGGCCGACCACGGGCTCCCTATGAACAATGAGCAGTTCTTC. It yields the protein CASSMRADHGLPMNNEQFF.

This sequence joins TRBV7-2 and TRBJ1-5; D unresolved. V lost 1 base to trimming and J lost 0 bases, with 16 bases between them. CDR3 length equals 18 residues. Germline CDR1 SGHTA, CDR2 FQGNSA. This chain's CDR3 is CASSLESATLYSNQPQHF. CDR3 in DNA: TGTGCCAGCAGCTTAGAGAGCGCCACCCTGTATAGCAATCAGCCCCAGCATTTT. The full variable domain, with the rest looked up from reference TRBV7-2 and TRBJ1-5, is GAGVSQSPSNKVTEKGKDVELRCDPISGHTALYWYRQSLGQGLEFLIYFQGNSAPDKSGLPSDRFSAERTGGSVSTLTIQRTQQEDSAVYLCASSLESATLYSNQPQHFGDGTRLSIL.

The CDR3 DNA reads as TGTGCCAGCAGCCGTACAGGGTTCGATGAGCAGTTCTTC. Its translation: CASSRTGFDEQFF. This chain uses TRBV11-3 with TRBJ2-1; D may be TRBD1 (6 bases). V was clipped by 5 bases and J by 8 bases, with 13 bases between them. The CDR3 covers 13 residues. Germline V gene sequence: CDR1 SGHNT, CDR2 YENEEA.

The chain links TRBV27 to TRBJ2-3; 10 bases line up with TRBD2. CDR1 is MNHEY, CDR2 SMNVEV, per germline (reference sequence). The CDR3 is 16 residues long. V gave up 5 bases and J gave up 3 bases; unmatched junction bases: 8. CDR3 coding DNA: TGTGCCAGCAGTCTGAAGCGGGGGGGGCGGACAGATACGCAGTATTTT. This gives the protein CASSLKRGGRTDTQYF.

This rearrangement joins TRBV3-1 (or the pseudogene TRBV3-2) to TRBJ2-4; 8 bases are a match to TRBD1. The CDR3 covers 15 residues. The J segment lost 8 bases and the V segment lost 1 base, leaving 7 bases of the junction unmatched. The germline V gene encodes CDR1 LGHDT and CDR2 YNNKEL (reference sequence). The DNA for the CDR3 is TGTGCCAGCAGCCAAGCCCGGACAGGGTTGGACATTCAGTACTTC. Its protein product is CASSQARTGLDIQYF.

This clone was observed a few times. The rearrangement joins TRBV24-1 to TRBJ2-7, with D hard to call. Germline values: CDR1 KGHDR, CDR2 SFDVKD. This CDR3 spans 13 amino acids. V gave up 2 bases and J gave up 3 bases, with 7 bases separating them. The CDR3 nucleotides read TGTGCCACCAGTGATTCCCGGGTCTACGAGCAGTACTTC. Translating it yields CATSDSRVYEQYF.

This chain links TRBV28 with TRBJ1-1, with D unclear. The CDR3 is made up of 14 amino acids. Looked up from germline, CDR1 is MDHEN and CDR2 is SYDVKM. V was shortened by 7 bases and J by 9 bases, with 21 bases between the two germline ends. The CDR3 nucleotides are TGTGCCAGCATCTGGAGGGAAGGTCGGCCTCAAGCTTTCTTT. Translation gives CASIWREGRPQAFF.

The rearrangement joins TRBV5-1 to TRBJ2-3; TRBD2 might be the D (5 bases). The germline CDR1 and CDR2 sequences are SGHRS and YFSETQ. CDR3 length equals 15 residues. Trimming took 0 bases from V and 4 from J, leaving 12 bases between them. In nucleotides, the CDR3 is TGCGCCAGCAGCTTGGGCCTAGCTTTTGCAGATACGCAGTATTTT. This translates into CASSLGLAFADTQYF.

The gene calls are TRBV4-1 and TRBJ2-1; 11 bases match TRBD2. CDR3 size: 14 residues. CDR1 and CDR2 (germline): MGHRA, YSYEKL. The V segment lost 6 bases and the J segment 6 bases; nucleotides outside the gene matches: 4. CDR3 coding DNA: TGCGCCAGCAGTTTAGCGGGGGGGGTCAATGAGCAGTTCTTC. Translating gives CASSLAGGVNEQFF.

The CDR3 here is CASSPWDSEAFF. DNA of the CDR3: TGTGCCAGTAGTCCTTGGGACAGTGAAGCTTTCTTT. This chain connects TRBV19 to TRBJ1-1; 7 nucleotides agree with TRBD1. CDR1 LNHDA and CDR2 SQIVND come from the germline V gene (reference sequence). Unmatched junction bases numbered 4, after V lost 5 bases and J lost 7 bases. CDR3 length equals 12 residues.

This rearrangement joins TRBV11-2 to TRBJ1-2; a weak D match, TRBD1 (5 bases). The V gene's germline CDR1 is SGHAT and CDR2 FQNNGV. This CDR3 is 15 amino acids long. V was clipped by 2 bases and J by 8 bases, with 18 bases between them. This CDR3 is CASSLQPRGTEGYTF. The CDR3 region has the DNA TGTGCCAGCAGCTTACAACCGCGCGGGACGGAGGGCTACACCTTC.

The rearrangement joins TRBV27 to TRBJ1-1; D perhaps matches TRBD1 (5 bases). The CDR3 spans 16 residues. Germline-derived CDR1 and CDR2 are MNHEY and SMNVEV (reference sequence). The V end lost 4 bases, the J end lost 4 bases, and 19 bases lay between the germline ends. CDR3 sequence reads: CASSSRPTGLGTEAFF. CDR3 nucleotide sequence: TGTGCCAGCAGTTCAAGACCCACAGGTCTGGGCACTGAAGCTTTCTTT.

This sequence joins TRBV5-1 and TRBJ2-5, with D possibly TRBD1 on 5 matching bases. The CDR3 runs 11 residues. Trimming stripped 4 bases from V and 6 bases from J, with 7 bases between. Germline values: CDR1 SGHRS, CDR2 YFSETQ. CDR3 amino acids: CASSADKTQYF. CDR3 DNA: TGCGCCAGCAGCGCGGACAAGACCCAGTACTTC.

The J gene is TRBJ2-7, the V gene TRBV5-1; 12 nucleotides align to TRBD2. Germline lookup yields CDR1 SGHRS and CDR2 YFSETQ. This CDR3 comprises 17 residues. The V segment lost 2 bases and the J segment 0 bases; nucleotides outside the gene matches: 6. This CDR3 reads CASSFRTSGASSYEQYF. The CDR3, as DNA: TGCGCCAGCAGCTTTAGGACTAGCGGGGCGAGCTCCTACGAGCAGTACTTC.

This chain links TRBV6-5 with TRBJ1-5; TRBD1 might be the D (5 bases). In germline, CDR1 is MNHEY, CDR2 SVGAGI. This CDR3 is built from 13 residues. V was clipped by 9 bases and J by 7 bases, with 16 bases between them. CDR3 protein: CARGGGEDQPQHF. CDR3 nucleotides: TGTGCCAGGGGCGGAGGGGAGGACCAGCCCCAGCATTTT.

The V call is TRBV7-2, the J call TRBJ1-3; 9 bases agree with TRBD1. Germline V gene lookup returns CDR1 SGHTA and CDR2 FQGNSA. This CDR3 spans 15 amino acids. Trimming removed 4 bases from V and 4 bases from J; junction bases left unmatched: 5. The CDR3 DNA sequence: TGTGCCAGCAGCTCACAGGGGGCGCAAGGAAACACCATATATTTT. The encoded protein is CASSSQGAQGNTIYF. The whole variable domain, filled in from reference TRBV7-2 and TRBJ1-3, reads GAGVSQSPSNKVTEKGKDVELRCDPISGHTALYWYRQSLGQGLEFLIYFQGNSAPDKSGLPSDRFSAERTGGSVSTLTIQRTQQEDSAVYLCASSSQGAQGNTIYFGEGSWLTVV.

Note on this clone: A junction boundary mismatches the germline segment, possibly from a read error. CDR3 sequence (DNA): TGTGCCAGCAGCCTAGCGGGAGGCCAAGAGACCCAGTACTTC. This codes for CASSLAGGQETQYF. The chain links TRBV7-9 to TRBJ2-5; 11 bases fit TRBD2. This CDR3 is built from 14 residues. The germline V gene encodes CDR1 SEHNR and CDR2 FQNEAQ (reference sequence).

The chain has TRBV7-9 and TRBJ2-1; TRBD2 aligns across 7 bases. There are 15 residues in the CDR3. CDR1 is SEHNR, CDR2 FQNEAQ, per germline (reference sequence). After removal of 5 bases from V and 6 bases from J, the junction contained 10 bases not matched to a gene. In DNA form, the CDR3 reads TGTGCCAGCAGCCTAGGGGCTAGCGGAACCAATGAGCAGTTCTTC. Encoded protein: CASSLGASGTNEQFF.

CDR3 nucleotide sequence: TGTGCCAGCAGCGACAGCGGGGAGCTGTTTTTT. Its translation is CASSDSGELFF. This chain uses TRBV2 with TRBJ2-2, with D possibly TRBD1 on 5 matching bases. This CDR3 region has 11 residues. V was shortened by 6 bases and J by 7 bases, with 6 bases between the two germline ends. From germline, CDR1 is SNHLY and CDR2 FYNNEI.

The chain links TRBV11-2 to TRBJ1-2, with D perhaps TRBD1 (6 bases). V lost 5 bases to trimming and J lost 4 bases, with 20 bases between them. The CDR3 is made up of 16 amino acids. CDR1 and CDR2 from the germline V gene are SGHAT and FQNNGV. The CDR3 region has the DNA TGTGCCAGCAGCCTACTACAGGGAAGGCCTACCTATGGCTACACCTTC. This codes for CASSLLQGRPTYGYTF.

This clone showed up just a few times. The V gene is TRBV4-1, the J gene TRBJ2-6; 10 positions match TRBD1. This CDR3 has 17 amino acids. Germline V gives CDR1 MGHRA, CDR2 YSYEKL. The ends lost 4 bases at V and 2 bases at J; junction bases unmatched: 5. CDR3 in amino acids: CASSPRDRGTGANVLTF. The CDR3 DNA follows: TGCGCCAGCAGCCCCCGGGACAGGGGTACTGGGGCCAACGTCCTGACTTTC.

The chain recombines TRBV3-1 (or the pseudogene TRBV3-2) with TRBJ1-2, with 7 positions matching TRBD1. The CDR3 consists of 13 residues. Germline-derived CDR1 and CDR2 are LGHDT and YNNKEL (reference sequence). The ends lost 2 bases at V and 6 bases at J; junction bases unmatched: 3. The CDR3 protein is CASSQTGEDGYTF. As DNA, the CDR3 is TGTGCCAGCAGCCAAACAGGGGAGGATGGCTACACCTTC.

The CDR3 sequence is CAWSAQTEAFF. The CDR3, as DNA: TGTGCCTGGAGTGCCCAGACAGAAGCTTTCTTT. The chain links TRBV30 to TRBJ1-1; D gene unclear. V was shortened by 1 base and J by 8 bases, with 8 bases between the two germline ends. The germline V gene has CDR1 GTSNPN and CDR2 SVGIG (reference sequence). This CDR3 comprises 11 residues.

The chain recombines TRBV2 with TRBJ1-1, with unresolved D. The germline V gene has CDR1 SNHLY and CDR2 FYNNEI. Between the trimmed V and J ends, which lost 6 bases and 5 bases, there was a span of 13 bases. The CDR3 has 13 residues. The CDR3 region has the DNA TGTGCCAGCAGGGCGGGGATGGGGACTGAAGCTTTCTTT. The encoded protein is CASRAGMGTEAFF.

This clone was detected a few times. The chain combines TRBV15 with TRBJ2-2, with D hard to call. This CDR3 comprises 15 residues. V lost 4 bases to trimming and J lost 5 bases, with 14 bases between them. Germline CDR1 reads LNHNV; CDR2 reads YYDKDF (reference sequence). The CDR3 region has the DNA TGTGCCACCAGCAACCCCATCGTCGGGACCGGGGAGCTGTTTTTT. Its translation: CATSNPIVGTGELFF.

The V gene is TRBV24-1, the J gene TRBJ1-2, with D possibly TRBD1 on 6 matching bases. The CDR3 has 13 amino acids. The ends were cut back, 7 bases at V and 6 bases at J, with 14 bases in the middle. CDR1 and CDR2 (germline): KGHDR, SFDVKD. The CDR3 loop is CATSRRGGNGYTF. CDR3 nucleotide sequence: TGTGCCACCAGCCGAAGGGGGGGGAATGGCTACACCTTC.

The genes are TRBV5-8 and TRBJ1-4, with TRBD1 as a possible D gene (6 bases). The CDR3 consists of 17 residues. Between the trimmed V and J ends, which lost 4 bases and 5 bases, there was a span of 21 bases. CDR1 is SGHTS and CDR2 is YDEGEE in the germline V gene. CDR3 sequence: CASSPPGQPWANEKLFF. The CDR3 region has the DNA TGTGCCAGCAGCCCTCCCGGACAGCCATGGGCCAATGAAAAACTGTTTTTT.

V usage is TRBV15 and J usage is TRBJ1-5; 7 bases are a match to TRBD1. The J segment lost 0 bases and the V segment lost 5 bases, leaving 4 bases of the junction unmatched. Looked up from germline, CDR1 is LNHNV and CDR2 is YYDKDF (reference sequence). This CDR3 is built from 15 residues. The CDR3: CATSGGTASNQPQHF. The CDR3 region has the DNA TGTGCCACCAGCGGGGGGACAGCTAGCAATCAGCCCCAGCATTTT.